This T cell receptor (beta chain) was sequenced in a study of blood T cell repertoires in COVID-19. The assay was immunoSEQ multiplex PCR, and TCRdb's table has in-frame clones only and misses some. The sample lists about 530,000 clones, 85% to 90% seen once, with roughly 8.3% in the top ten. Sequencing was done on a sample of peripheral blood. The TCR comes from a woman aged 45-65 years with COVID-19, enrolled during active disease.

CDR3 sequence reads: CASSRGTGEGELFF. The CDR3 bases are TGTGCCAGCAGCCGCGGGACAGGGGAAGGGGAGCTGTTTTTT. The chain employs TRBV6-5 and TRBJ2-2; 10 bases align to TRBD1. The CDR3 loop spans 14 amino acids. Germline V CDR1 and CDR2: MNHEY, SVGAGI. V was clipped by 6 bases and J by 8 bases; unmatched bases: 6.